This note documents a single TCR beta chain sequence. No antigen is known for it. No per-base quality is available; no much larger clone lies one base away. This specimen belongs to a study of cytotoxic CD8 clonotypes in ibrutinib-treated CLL (dated by TCRdb to about 2021). About the investigation overall: The cohort included roughly 15 treatment-naive and approximately twelve relapsed/refractory patients; about 17 were IGHV unmutated. Of the 86 participants in the trial, 25 to 30 had longitudinal samples available. Cryopreserved peripheral blood mononuclear cells were collected at three points: before therapy, at response, and at either sustained remission or disease progression. The response samples were drawn at a median of around eleven months into treatment, with a range of roughly 6 to 40 months. On average, each sample yielded around 230,000 productive templates and tens of thousands of productive rearrangements. Partial responses were observed in around 25 patients and complete responses in 2; after a median follow-up of around 68 months, remission was maintained in 15 or so patients and progression was observed in 12. What the research found in general, with its limitations: Public clonotypes were rare and either contracted or stayed stable during treatment, and the rise in clonality at ibrutinib response reflected the expansion of private clonotypes. Sustained-remission and progressing patients did not have matched sampling times, and lymph node repertoires were not examined. Clonality increased at ibrutinib response, stayed stable in sustained remission, and fell back toward baseline at progression. Baseline clonality was found to be higher than that of age-matched healthy donors and was strongly correlated with circulating CD8+ T-cell counts.

V has 2 bases trimmed and J has 2 bases trimmed; junction bases matching no gene number 4. Via the germline V gene, CDR1 is ENHRY and CDR2 SYGVKD. Including cysteine and phenylalanine, the CDR3 has 15 amino acids. This entry keeps only the CDR3 DNA: 45 bases, framed from base 1. On a MiSeq, deep resolution sequencing aimed for a depth between 1 in 1 million and 1 in 200,000 T cells, with each clonotype covered about 9.9x on average. The immunoSEQ hsTCRB Kit was used to generate TCR beta libraries. As for the original processing: ImmunoSEQ Data Assistant and ImmunoSEQ Analyzer were used for data analysis, and V, D and J genes were assigned according to IMGT definitions. Clonality, with values ranging from 0 to 1, was calculated as one minus the normalized Shannon entropy of productive rearrangement frequencies. Public clonotype analysis was restricted to overrepresented clonotypes comprising at least 0.05% of each patient's repertoire. Repertoires from some twelve age-matched healthy donors in immuneACCESS were used as clonality controls. The immuneACCESS repertoire file appears here via TCRdb, limited to in-frame rearrangements. These files lack a portion of the clones; in checked studies, under half of the deficit traces to unresolved V genes, and the cause of the others is not known. V and J calls and clone size come straight from that table; D and trimming were deduced from the DNA. Here the sample has over 25,000 clones; roughly 57% occur a single time. Around 15% of the sample is taken by the ten largest.

Roughly 2.2 micrograms of genomic DNA were extracted from cryopreserved PBMCs for TCR beta library preparation. Longitudinal blood samples from CLL patients receiving ibrutinib monotherapy were subjected to high-throughput TCR beta sequencing. Patients were enrolled in a phase 2 open-label single-center ibrutinib monotherapy trial. The receptor's source is a human donor with chronic lymphocytic leukemia. This material consisted of PBMCs, taken before ibrutinib treatment. The chain links TRBV10-3 with TRBJ2-5; TRBD2 fits 8 bases in the junction. CDR3 protein: CAISEERGTQETQYF. The DNA sequence reads TGTGCCATCAGTGAGGAGCGGGGGACACAAGAGACCCAGTACTTC.